This section outlines one T cell receptor beta chain sequence together with its context. It has no known antigen specificity. One base away there is no much larger clone; base qualities are not given. CDR1 SGHDN and CDR2 FVKESK are derived from the germline V gene. Trimmed from V: 4 bases; trimmed from J: 9 bases; junction bases lacking a gene match: 12. Including the terminal cysteine and phenylalanine, the CDR3 comprises 15 residues. CDR3 DNA is the only sequence kept; it has 45 bases, read in frame from the first base. The data were obtained in a study of blood T cell repertoires in COVID-19 (TCRdb year 2020). Context from the whole study: Samples from collaborators originated in the United States, Italy and Spain and spanned both the acute and convalescent phases of COVID-19. Where HLA class I and class II types were available, the types were taken from metadata supplied by the sample provider, not from assay-based typing. The repertoires were made available in a free public database intended to serve as a resource for research on the immune response to SARS-CoV-2. The samples were drawn from the first 160 participants of the ongoing ImmuneRACE study and from some 1,300 subjects provided by 6 global collaborators. Subjects who had been exposed to COVID-19, were actively infected with it, or had recovered from it provided the deeply sampled blood TCRbeta repertoires that made up the dataset. Nearly every sample came with metadata listing a de-identified subject ID, COVID-19 status, age in years and sex. The prospective study material was composed of cDNA or gDNA derived from T cells, B-cell-depleted T cells, or PBMCs.

In the prospective study, participants were roughly 18 to 95 years old, resided in about two dozen geographic areas of the United States, and were enrolled through a virtual design. Cohort assignment in the prospective study relied on participant-reported clinical history from a screening survey and a study questionnaire. Mobile phlebotomists in the prospective study collected whole blood, serum and a nasopharyngeal or oropharyngeal swab from every participant. Prospective study participants could optionally give additional blood draws and questionnaires over an approximately 2-month period. Before DNA extraction, prospective study blood samples were shipped either frozen or at room temperature. General conclusions and limits of the study: The quantity of clinical and demographic metadata differed by source and by participant and was supplied without curation.

The immunoSEQ Assay, a bias-controlled multiplex PCR, was used to amplify TCRbeta CDR3 regions from genomic DNA. Processing in the source paper ran as follows. Within the assay, amplification of reference gene primers was used to estimate how many nucleated cells each sample contained. Sequence reads were collapsed and filtered to measure the absolute abundance of every unique TCRbeta CDR3 rearrangement. Productive Simpson clonality was computed per sample as the square root of Simpson's diversity index over productive rearrangements. TCRdb holds this immuneACCESS table with in-frame rearrangements only. Some clones are missing; in checked studies, unresolved V genes explain under half, and the rest has no known cause. The V and J calls and clone size were taken over from that table, and D and trimming were inferred from the DNA. The sample has approximately 210,000 clones on record, about four fifths of them singletons. About 8.9% of the sample rests with the top ten.

The source material was PBMCs or T cells enriched from blood (not recorded which). The sequence was obtained from a woman aged 45-60 years with acute COVID-19. Recombination linked TRBV14 to TRBJ2-1; the central 7 bases match TRBD2. CDR3 sequence: CASSLGLVFGGEQFF. The DNA is as follows: TGTGCCAGCAGCCTCGGACTAGTTTTTGGTGGTGAGCAGTTCTTC. Reference TRBV14 and TRBJ2-1 genes cover what lies past the CDR3, so the full variable domain is EAGVTQFPSHSVIEKGQTVTLRCDPISGHDNLYWYRRVMGKEIKFLLHFVKESKQDESGMPNNRFLAERTGGTYSTLKVQPAELEDSGVYFCASSLGLVFGGEQFFGPGTRLTVL.